This T cell receptor (beta chain) stems from a study of early T cells in non-severe SARS-CoV-2 infection. Overall study context: Sequenced material consisted of bulk RNA (from unsorted whole blood), and chains were unpaired.

Germline CDR1 and CDR2: LGHNA and YNFKEQ. The CDR3 runs to 16 residues. V dropped 1 base and J dropped 8 bases, with 18 bases sitting between them. The sample holds many counts of this clonotype. Antigen: not known. Study results and caveats: VDJdb matching favored anti-spike CD8 responses, missing private and CD4 specificities.

Individual cDNA molecules were tagged with unique molecular identifiers, the study reported. TCRdb independently ran MiXCR on the 5' RACE reads; one entry per CDR3 protein. The sample contains fewer than 35,000 distinct CDR3 sequences, approximately 5.4% of which appear only once. Source material: whole blood. This sequence originates from an adult who was a healthcare worker with PCR-confirmed SARS-CoV-2 infection or an uninfected control (not recorded which). The rearrangement uses TRBV4-2 and TRBJ2-4, with D perhaps matching TRBD2 (5 bases). In nucleotides, the CDR3 is TGTGCCAGCAGCCAAGGAGTAGATTCCGGACTTGACATTCAGTACTTC. Its translation is CASSQGVDSGLDIQYF.